The rows below give T cell receptor beta chains drawn from one sample of a study of T cell changes during pregnancy in multiple sclerosis. Using immunoSEQ multiplex PCR, the repertoire was profiled, and TCRdb retains in-frame clones only, with some absent. The profile shows about 52,000 clones, roughly 92% of them singletons. Source: CD4+ T cells from peripheral blood mononuclear cells, taken in the third trimester of pregnancy. The receptors were gathered from a female donor with multiple sclerosis, enrolled in a pregnancy study. Each CDR3 is given with its conserved first and last residue. The D gene is left open where the match is weak. Expanded clones are given a class, and other clones once, few, many or no size at all.

CASSSHGGRVYEQYF,TGTGCCAGCAGCTCCCACGGCGGGAGGGTCTACGAGCAGTACTTC,.,TRBV5-6,TRBJ2-7,TRBD2
CASSLTLAGQETQYF,TGTGCCAGCAGCTTAACGCTAGCGGGTCAAGAGACCCAGTACTTC,.,TRBV7-9,TRBJ2-5,TRBD2
CASSLYFRDRTIKETQYF,TGCGCCAGCAGCTTATATTTCCGGGACAGGACAATTAAAGAGACCCAGTACTTC,.,TRBV5-1,TRBJ2-5,TRBD1
CASSNRENTEAFF,TGTGCCAGCTCCAACAGAGAGAACACTGAAGCTTTCTTT,.,TRBV6-5,TRBJ1-1,.
CASSPPGTGGGAFF,TGTGCCAGCAGTCCGCCCGGGACAGGGGGCGGGGCTTTCTTT,.,TRBV6-6,TRBJ1-1,TRBD1
CASSVGQATYEQYF,TGTGCCAGCAGCGTTGGGCAGGCCACTTACGAGCAGTACTTC,.,TRBV9,TRBJ2-7,.
CASSSGSEDEQFF,TGTGCCAGCAGCTCAGGCTCGGAAGATGAGCAGTTCTTC,once,TRBV7-3,TRBJ2-1,.
CASSPQAASGELFF,TGCGCCAGCAGCCCACAGGCCGCCTCGGGGGAGCTGTTTTTT,.,TRBV5-1,TRBJ2-2,.
CASSESGRNYGYTF,TGTGCCAGCAGTGAATCAGGCCGTAACTATGGCTACACCTTC,.,TRBV25-1,TRBJ1-2,.
CASRGDRGGYTF,TGTGCCAGCAGGGGGGACAGGGGCGGCTACACCTTC,.,TRBV2,TRBJ1-2,TRBD1
CASSPRGSGETQYF,TGCGCCAGCAGCCCGAGGGGGAGCGGAGAGACCCAGTACTTC,.,TRBV5-1,TRBJ2-5,.
CSVTSGTGPPDTQYF,TGCAGCGTGACGTCCGGGACAGGGCCCCCAGATACGCAGTATTTT,once,TRBV29-1,TRBJ2-3,TRBD1
CAISARGGLTDTQYF,TGTGCCATCAGCGCGCGGGGCGGCCTCACAGATACGCAGTATTTT,.,TRBV10-3,TRBJ2-3,.
CASSLESRGIGKLFF,TGTGCCAGCAGCTTAGAGTCCAGGGGAATTGGAAAACTGTTTTTT,once,TRBV7-2,TRBJ1-4,.
CSVPGLLITDTQYF,TGCAGCGTTCCGGGACTCCTAATCACAGATACGCAGTATTTT,.,TRBV29-1,TRBJ2-3,.
CASRPTGGPLGAFF,TGTGCCAGCAGGCCGACAGGGGGCCCTCTTGGGGCTTTCTTT,.,TRBV6-5,TRBJ1-1,TRBD1
CASKFSEGPEGPQHF,TGTGCCAGCAAGTTTTCAGAGGGTCCGGAGGGGCCCCAGCATTTT,.,TRBV6-1,TRBJ1-5,.
CAWNTGINYGYTF,TGTGCCTGGAATACAGGGATTAACTATGGCTACACCTTC,.,TRBV30,TRBJ1-2,.
CATSRGTQNTEAFF,TGTGCCACCAGCAGAGGGACACAGAACACTGAAGCTTTCTTT,.,TRBV15,TRBJ1-1,.
CASSVGPRDYEQYF,TGTGCCAGCAGCGTAGGGCCCAGGGACTACGAGCAGTACTTC,.,TRBV9,TRBJ2-7,.
CASSSPVGGRSSGELFF,TGTGCCAGCAGCTCCCCGGTAGGTGGGAGGTCTTCCGGGGAGCTGTTTTTT,.,TRBV11-1,TRBJ2-2,.
CASSRTGSNEKLFF,TGTGCCAGCAGCCGGACAGGGTCTAATGAAAAACTGTTTTTT,.,TRBV28,TRBJ1-4,TRBD1
CASQGANEQYF,TGTGCCAGCCAGGGTGCCAACGAGCAGTACTTC,few,TRBV28,TRBJ2-7,.
CASSIGQSNSNQPQHF,TGTGCCAGTAGTATCGGACAGTCAAATAGCAATCAGCCCCAGCATTTT,few,TRBV19,TRBJ1-5,.
CASSENTLQGNEKLFF,TGTGCCAGCAGTGAAAACACCCTTCAGGGTAATGAAAAACTGTTTTTT,.,TRBV6-1,TRBJ1-4,.
CASSPLAGGNTGELFF,TGTGCCAGCTCCCCTTTAGCGGGGGGGAACACCGGGGAGCTGTTTTTT,.,TRBV7-8,TRBJ2-2,TRBD2
CASSLGTVQETQYF,TGTGCCAGCAGCTTAGGGACAGTACAAGAGACCCAGTACTTC,.,TRBV7-9,TRBJ2-5,.
CASSVDTSGANVLTF,TGTGCCAGCAGCGTGGACACCTCTGGGGCCAACGTCCTGACTTTC,.,TRBV2,TRBJ2-6,.
CASSLLADQPQHF,TGTGCCAGCAGCCTTCTGGCCGATCAGCCCCAGCATTTT,few,TRBV28,TRBJ1-5,.
CASSKRGSGEKLFF,TGTGCCAGCAGTAAGAGGGGGAGCGGTGAAAAACTGTTTTTT,.,TRBV6-5,TRBJ1-4,.
CASSISSGFTGELFF,TGTGCCAGCAGTATATCTAGCGGGTTCACCGGGGAGCTGTTTTTT,few,TRBV7-2,TRBJ2-2,TRBD2
CASSVGAGIKINSPLHF,TGTGCCAGCAGCGTAGGGGCAGGGATTAAGATCAATTCACCCCTCCACTTT,once,TRBV9,TRBJ1-6,.
CASSAGDFGNTIYF,TGTGCCAGCAGCGCCGGGGATTTCGGAAACACCATATATTTT,.,TRBV2,TRBJ1-3,.
CASSSTRDRDTEAFF,TGTGCCAGCAGCTCTACCAGGGACAGGGACACTGAAGCTTTCTTT,.,TRBV7-9,TRBJ1-1,TRBD1
CAWSATGWEKLFF,TGTGCCTGGAGTGCCACAGGTTGGGAAAAACTGTTTTTT,.,TRBV30,TRBJ1-4,.
CASSVLARDSRTDYGYTF,TGTGCCAGCAGCGTACTCGCCCGGGACAGTCGCACGGACTATGGCTACACCTTC,.,TRBV9,TRBJ1-2,TRBD1
CASSLGGTGDEQFF,TGTGCCAGCAGCTTAGGAGGGACAGGGGATGAGCAGTTCTTC,.,TRBV11-3,TRBJ2-1,TRBD1
CASSLEGRLAGSGDQYF,TGTGCCAGCAGCTTAGAAGGGAGACTAGCGGGGAGTGGTGACCAGTACTTC,once,TRBV11-2,TRBJ2-5,TRBD2
CASRPDSLHGGGYTF,TGTGCCAGCAGGCCTGACTCCCTTCATGGGGGCGGCTACACCTTC,.,TRBV6-5,TRBJ1-2,.
CASSLTGGLNTGELFF,TGTGCCAGCAGCTTAACAGGGGGTTTGAACACCGGGGAGCTGTTTTTT,once,TRBV5-6,TRBJ2-2,TRBD1
CASSVATGGDTGELFF,TGTGCCAGCAGCGTAGCCACAGGGGGCGACACCGGGGAGCTGTTTTTT,.,TRBV9,TRBJ2-2,TRBD1
CASSQSTDTQYF,TGCGCCAGCAGCCAGAGCACAGATACGCAGTATTTT,.,TRBV5-1,TRBJ2-3,.
CASSWDSYNEQFF,TGTGCCAGCAGCTGGGACAGCTACAATGAGCAGTTCTTC,.,TRBV7-6,TRBJ2-1,TRBD1
CASKNPGGPISGANVLTF,TGTGCCAGCAAAAATCCAGGGGGGCCCATCTCTGGGGCCAACGTCCTGACTTTC,once,TRBV2,TRBJ2-6,.
CSVARGASTDTQYF,TGCAGCGTTGCGCGGGGGGCCAGCACAGATACGCAGTATTTT,.,TRBV29-1,TRBJ2-3,TRBD2
CASRGTGGVYGYTF,TGTGCCAGCAGGGGGACAGGGGGCGTCTATGGCTACACCTTC,.,TRBV27,TRBJ1-2,TRBD1
CASSLAGGQPQHF,TGCGCCAGCAGCTTGGCCGGTGGTCAGCCCCAGCATTTT,.,TRBV5-1,TRBJ1-5,.
CAISESSVEAFF,TGTGCCATCAGTGAGTCGAGCGTAGAAGCTTTCTTT,once,TRBV10-3,TRBJ1-1,.
CSVERVAGGKGNYGYTF,TGCAGCGTTGAAAGGGTGGCAGGGGGCAAGGGAAACTATGGCTACACCTTC,.,TRBV29-1,TRBJ1-2,TRBD1
CASSRGGGTLEGIF,TGTGCCAGCTCCCGAGGGGGCGGCACCCTGGAAGGGATCTTC,.,TRBV18,TRBJ2-1,TRBD1
CASATIATRGEQYF,TGTGCCAGCGCAACGATAGCGACTCGGGGAGAGCAGTACTTC,.,TRBV6-5,TRBJ2-7,.
CARGRIAGGVAKNIQYF,TGTGCCAGAGGGAGAATAGCGGGGGGTGTAGCCAAAAACATTCAGTACTTC,few,TRBV19,TRBJ2-4,TRBD2